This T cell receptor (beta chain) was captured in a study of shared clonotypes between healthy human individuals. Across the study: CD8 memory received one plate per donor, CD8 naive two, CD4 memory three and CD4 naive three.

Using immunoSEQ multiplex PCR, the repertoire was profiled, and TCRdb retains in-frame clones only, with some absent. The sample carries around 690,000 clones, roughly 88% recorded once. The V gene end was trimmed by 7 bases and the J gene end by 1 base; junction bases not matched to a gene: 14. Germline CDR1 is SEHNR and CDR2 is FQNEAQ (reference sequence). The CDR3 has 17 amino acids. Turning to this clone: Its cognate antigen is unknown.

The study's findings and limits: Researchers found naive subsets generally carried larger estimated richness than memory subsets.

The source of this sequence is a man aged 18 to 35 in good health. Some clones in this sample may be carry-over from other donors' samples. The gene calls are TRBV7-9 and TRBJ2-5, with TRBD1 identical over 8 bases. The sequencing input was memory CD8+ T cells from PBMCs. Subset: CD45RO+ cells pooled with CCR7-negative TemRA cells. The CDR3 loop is CASTPGGGFSRQETQYF. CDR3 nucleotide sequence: TGTGCCAGCACTCCAGGGGGCGGATTTAGCCGCCAAGAGACCCAGTACTTC.